This note documents a single TCR beta chain sequence. Together with a sample-barcoded 5' primer, a J-beta primer mix was included in a second PCR lasting roughly 6 to 12 cycles. The template-switch adaptor, which had 12 random nucleotides, put a tag on each cDNA molecule. MiXCR, run by TCRdb on the 5' RACE reads, gives a single entry per CDR3 protein. This sample has roughly 1.5 million distinct CDR3 sequences, with 35% to 45% found just once. This specimen belongs to a study of blood T cells in healthy people across ages. The CDR3 loop spans 15 amino acids. Donor samples were obtained from healthy Caucasian individuals from Russia, aged 6 to 90.

The clonotype was recovered from a woman younger than 35 in good health. The chain is built from TRBV12-3 or TRBV12-4 and TRBJ2-5; tentatively, D is TRBD2 (5 bases). The end of the DNA fits TRBJ2-7 better, so the J call may be wrong. The specimen sequenced was blood. The CDR3, as DNA: TGTGCCACCCTGGGCCCGGGGTTCTCCACCTACGAGCAGTACTTC. This codes for CATLGPGFSTYEQYF.